This entry lists 28 T cell receptor beta chains sequenced from one sample in a study of blood T cell repertoires in COVID-19. Generated by immunoSEQ multiplex PCR, the TCRdb table keeps only in-frame clones and is missing some. The sample consists of under 300,000 clones, about 88% of them appearing once. The specimen was peripheral blood. The origin of the receptors is a man between 18 and 29 years old with active or convalescent COVID-19.

This chain connects TRBV7-6 to TRBJ2-7; TRBD1 agrees at 7 bases. Trimming at V came to 5 bases and at J to 5 bases, leaving 9 bases not matched to a gene. This CDR3 is built from 14 residues. Looked up from germline, CDR1 is SGHVS and CDR2 is FNYEAQ. The CDR3 region has the DNA TGTGCCAGCAGCGACAACAGGGGTTACAACGAGCAGTACTTC. Translation: CASSDNRGYNEQYF.

The J gene is TRBJ1-4, the V gene TRBV28; possibly TRBD1 for D (6 bases). Germline V gene lookup returns CDR1 MDHEN and CDR2 SYDVKM. The V end was cut by 3 bases, the J end by 7 bases, with 15 bases between. The CDR3 is made up of 15 amino acids. CDR3: CASSFLENRAEKLFF. The CDR3 DNA follows: TGTGCCAGCAGTTTCCTAGAGAACAGGGCTGAAAAACTGTTTTTT.

This sequence joins TRBV30 and TRBJ1-1; 11 bases map to TRBD1. The V gene's germline CDR1 is GTSNPN and CDR2 SVGIG (reference sequence). The V gene end was trimmed by 1 base and the J gene end by 3 bases; junction bases not matched to a gene: 4. This CDR3 region has 15 residues. In nucleotides, the CDR3 is TGTGCCTGGAGTGGTGGACAGGGGGCCTACACTGAAGCTTTCTTT. It encodes CAWSGGQGAYTEAFF.

The J gene is TRBJ2-7, the V gene TRBV10-3, with D uncertain. Germline CDR1 ENHRY, CDR2 SYGVKD. V lost 2 bases to trimming and J lost 5 bases, with 7 bases between them. There are 12 residues in the CDR3. The CDR3, as DNA: TGTGCCATCAGTGAGGCTACGGACGAGCAGTACTTC. As protein: CAISEATDEQYF.

This clone was seen just once. This chain uses TRBV5-1 with TRBJ2-2; 8 bases match TRBD1. The CDR3 length is 16 residues. CDR1 and CDR2 (germline): SGHRS, YFSETQ. The V and J ends lost 1 base and 4 bases, in that order; junction bases with no gene match: 6. The CDR3 loop reads CASSLFRTGSTGELFF. CDR3 coding DNA: TGCGCCAGCAGCTTGTTTCGGACAGGGAGCACCGGGGAGCTGTTTTTT.

V usage is TRBV5-1 and J usage is TRBJ2-5, with D perhaps matching TRBD2 (5 bases). CDR1 and CDR2 (germline): SGHRS, YFSETQ. The CDR3 is 14 amino acids. V was pared by 5 bases and J by 0 bases, with 11 bases between. The CDR3 protein is CASSPVGDQETQYF. In nucleotides, the CDR3 is TGCGCCAGCAGTCCCGTCGGGGACCAAGAGACCCAGTACTTC.

The chain is built from TRBV19 and TRBJ1-5; 8 nucleotides align to TRBD1. The CDR3 has 14 residues. Germline lookup yields CDR1 LNHDA and CDR2 SQIVND (reference sequence). V was clipped by 7 bases and J by 6 bases; unmatched bases: 8. The CDR3 bases are TGTGCCAGTAAAAGACAGGGGATTGGTCAGCCCCAGCATTTT. Protein: CASKRQGIGQPQHF.

This clone was counted once. The V call is TRBV19, the J call TRBJ1-6; 7 nucleotides align to TRBD1. The V and J ends lost 4 bases and 10 bases, in that order; junction bases with no gene match: 10. CDR1 is LNHDA, CDR2 SQIVND, per germline (reference sequence). The length of the CDR3 is 15 residues. The CDR3 region has the DNA TGTGCCAGTAGTACTCAACAGGGGTTGGGGTCACCCCTCCACTTT. It encodes CASSTQQGLGSPLHF.

As for this clone: Relative to the germline gene, one junction end is altered; a read error may explain this. The J gene is TRBJ2-3, the V gene TRBV5-6; unclear D gene. This CDR3 has 16 residues. In germline, CDR1 is SGHDT, CDR2 YYEEEE. The CDR3 DNA follows: TGTGCCAACAGCTTGGATCTTAGCTACTCCACAGATACGCAGTATTTT. Translating it yields CANSLDLSYSTDTQYF.

This clone came up once. V gene TRBV9 combines with J gene TRBJ2-7; TRBD1 agrees at 8 bases. Per germline, CDR1 SGDLS and CDR2 YYNGEE. J gave up 2 bases and V 3 bases, and 13 bases lay outside the gene matches. The CDR3 has 17 residues. In DNA form, the CDR3 reads TGTGCCAGCAGCGCACGCGCCGGACAGGGTAATGCCTACGAGCAGTACTTC. This sequence encodes CASSARAGQGNAYEQYF.

This chain connects TRBV4-1 to TRBJ2-1; D gene ambiguous. V shed 2 bases and J shed 3 bases, with 5 bases lying between them. The CDR3 runs 13 residues. Germline CDR1 and CDR2: MGHRA and YSYEKL. The CDR3 reads CASSQTVYNEQFF. The CDR3 nucleotides are TGCGCCAGCAGCCAAACGGTCTACAATGAGCAGTTCTTC.

J is TRBJ1-4 and V is TRBV11-2; 9 nucleotides agree with TRBD1. J was trimmed by 6 bases and V by 1 base; bases with no gene match: 6. CDR1 and CDR2 (germline): SGHAT, FQNNGV. CDR3 length equals 16 residues. The CDR3 here is CASSLGTGQGYEKLFF. CDR3 bases: TGTGCCAGCAGCTTAGGAACGGGACAGGGTTATGAAAAACTGTTTTTT.

The chain links TRBV18 to TRBJ1-1, with a weak D call TRBD1 (5 bases). Trimming took 1 base from V and 3 from J, leaving 9 bases between them. The CDR3 totals 14 residues. CDR1 is KGHSH and CDR2 is LQKENI in the germline V gene. Written as DNA, the CDR3 is TGTGCCAGCTCACCACGACCGGGGGACACTGAAGCTTTCTTT. It is translated as CASSPRPGDTEAFF.

This chain connects TRBV7-9 to TRBJ2-7; D unclear. V was pared by 1 base and J by 12 bases, with 10 bases between. CDR3 size: 11 residues. CDR1 SEHNR and CDR2 FQNEAQ come from the germline V gene (reference sequence). The CDR3 DNA reads as TGTGCCAGCAGCTTAGACGTTACTACGTACTTC. It yields the protein CASSLDVTTYF.

This chain links TRBV4-2 with TRBJ1-6; 9 nucleotides align to TRBD1. V was pared by 0 bases and J by 7 bases, with 1 base of the junction left unmatched. CDR3 length: 15 residues. The germline CDR1 and CDR2 sequences are LGHNA and YNFKEQ. The CDR3 spells CASSQEGQGNSPLHF. Here the CDR3 DNA reads TGTGCCAGCAGCCAAGAGGGACAGGGAAATTCACCCCTCCACTTT.

The chain carries TRBV12-5 and TRBJ2-5; 7 nucleotides agree with TRBD2. Germline V gene lookup returns CDR1 LGHNT and CDR2 FRNRAP. The V and J ends lost 2 bases and 7 bases, in that order; junction bases with no gene match: 1. The CDR3 length is 12 residues. In nucleotides, the CDR3 is TGTGCTAGTGGTTTGACGGGAGGGACCCAGTACTTC. Protein product: CASGLTGGTQYF.

The chain has TRBV30 and TRBJ2-7, with 7 positions matching TRBD2. V was clipped by 1 base and J by 0 bases; unmatched bases: 0. CDR1 is GTSNPN and CDR2 is SVGIG in the germline V gene (reference sequence). CDR3 size: 13 residues. CDR3 in DNA: TGTGCCTGGAGTGCTAGCGGCTCCTACGAGCAGTACTTC. Protein product: CAWSASGSYEQYF.

CDR3 nucleotide sequence: TGTGCCAGCAATGTCCTAGCGGGAGATGGTGAGCAGTTCTTC. The encoded protein is CASNVLAGDGEQFF. The V gene is TRBV6-5, the J gene TRBJ2-1; 10 positions agree with TRBD2. With 7 bases clipped from V and 9 bases from J, the junction kept 9 bases outside the gene matches. The CDR3 sequence is 14 residues long. From germline, CDR1 is MNHEY and CDR2 SVGAGI.

This sequence joins TRBV11-3 and TRBJ1-2; D is unresolved. The V end was cut by 3 bases, the J end by 4 bases, with 9 bases between. Germline CDR1 reads SGHNT; CDR2 reads YENEEA. The CDR3 has 13 residues. The CDR3 is CASSFGEFYGYTF. The CDR3 nucleotides read TGTGCCAGCAGCTTCGGAGAGTTCTATGGCTACACCTTC.

The V call is TRBV12-5, the J call TRBJ2-2; tentative D call: TRBD1 (5 bases). CDR1 is LGHNT, CDR2 FRNRAP, per germline. The CDR3 consists of 14 residues. V lost 2 bases to trimming and J lost 4 bases, with 8 bases between them. Here the CDR3 DNA reads TGTGCTAGTGGTTTGCAAAGGGGCACCGGGGAGCTGTTTTTT. This gives the protein CASGLQRGTGELFF.

The chain is built from TRBV2 and TRBJ2-3; TRBD2 matches at 7 bases. V trimming: 6 bases; J trimming: 1 base; junction bases outside the gene matches: 4. The length of the CDR3 is 14 residues. From germline, CDR1 is SNHLY and CDR2 FYNNEI. The CDR3 here is CASRGTKRTDTQYF. CDR3 coding DNA: TGTGCCAGCAGGGGGACTAAACGCACAGATACGCAGTATTTT.

V is TRBV19 and J is TRBJ2-3; D remains unclear. Germline CDR1 is LNHDA and CDR2 is SQIVND (reference sequence). V was cut by 4 bases and J by 6 bases, with 14 bases left in between. CDR3 length: 14 amino acids. CDR3 residues: CASSTPGEGDTQYF. The CDR3 DNA reads as TGTGCCAGTAGTACCCCTGGAGAAGGCGATACGCAGTATTTT.

The sample holds a few counts of this clone. This specimen includes other DNA sequences encoding the same CDR3. This chain links TRBV2 with TRBJ2-7, with 10 bases that match TRBD2. Germline V gives CDR1 SNHLY, CDR2 FYNNEI. The ends lost 5 bases at V and 6 bases at J; junction bases unmatched: 10. This CDR3 has 15 amino acids. As DNA, the CDR3 is TGTGCCAGCAGTCCAACTAGCGGGGAGGGACTCGAGCAGTACTTC. The encoded protein is CASSPTSGEGLEQYF. Together with reference TRBV2 and TRBJ2-7, the CDR3 gives the full variable domain: EPEVTQTPSHQVTQMGQEVILRCVPISNHLYFYWYRQILGQKVEFLVSFYNNEISEKSEIFDDQFSVERPDGSNFTLKIRSTKLEDSAMYFCASSPTSGEGLEQYFGPGTRLTVT.

The J gene is TRBJ2-1, the V gene TRBV4-1; 12 positions agree with TRBD2. The CDR3 covers 16 residues. V dropped 4 bases and J dropped 4; count of bases not matched to a gene: 5. Germline V gene sequence: CDR1 MGHRA, CDR2 YSYEKL. Here the CDR3 reads CASSPVTSGGYNEQFF. The CDR3 DNA is TGCGCCAGCAGCCCAGTGACTAGCGGGGGATACAATGAGCAGTTCTTC.

The chain joins TRBV5-1 to TRBJ2-7, with TRBD1 as a possible D gene (6 bases). V lost 4 bases and J lost 5, with 13 bases in between. The CDR3 length is 13 residues. CDR1 and CDR2 from the germline V gene are SGHRS and YFSETQ. CDR3 nucleotide sequence: TGCGCCAGCAGCCCAGCAACAGGGAACGAGCAGTACTTC. Translated: CASSPATGNEQYF.

The chain carries TRBV7-8 and TRBJ2-7; D possibly corresponds to TRBD2 (6 bases). This CDR3 has 14 amino acids. Looked up from germline, CDR1 is SGHVS and CDR2 is FQNEAQ. With 7 bases removed from V and 5 bases from J, the gap between germline ends came to 18 bases. This CDR3 reads CASTPRERGNEQYF. The CDR3, as DNA: TGTGCCAGCACCCCGCGGGAAAGGGGCAACGAGCAGTACTTC.

CDR3 sequence reads: CASSPSVPGQLNAGYTF. The CDR3 region has the DNA TGTGCCAGTAGTCCCTCAGTCCCGGGACAGCTGAATGCGGGCTACACCTTC. The V call is TRBV19, the J call TRBJ1-2; 7 nucleotides line up with TRBD1. CDR3 length: 17 amino acids. Germline CDR1 reads LNHDA; CDR2 reads SQIVND (reference sequence). The junction had 20 bases not matched to a gene; V was cut back by 5 bases and J by 8 bases.

The chain joins TRBV9 to TRBJ1-4; the D is unclear. V was trimmed by 0 bases and J by 4 bases, leaving 10 bases between them. The CDR3 contains 15 residues. Per the germline V gene, CDR1 is SGDLS and CDR2 is YYNGEE. CDR3 sequence reads: CASSVAAGFNEKLFF. The CDR3 region has the DNA TGTGCCAGCAGCGTAGCTGCAGGTTTTAATGAAAAACTGTTTTTT.